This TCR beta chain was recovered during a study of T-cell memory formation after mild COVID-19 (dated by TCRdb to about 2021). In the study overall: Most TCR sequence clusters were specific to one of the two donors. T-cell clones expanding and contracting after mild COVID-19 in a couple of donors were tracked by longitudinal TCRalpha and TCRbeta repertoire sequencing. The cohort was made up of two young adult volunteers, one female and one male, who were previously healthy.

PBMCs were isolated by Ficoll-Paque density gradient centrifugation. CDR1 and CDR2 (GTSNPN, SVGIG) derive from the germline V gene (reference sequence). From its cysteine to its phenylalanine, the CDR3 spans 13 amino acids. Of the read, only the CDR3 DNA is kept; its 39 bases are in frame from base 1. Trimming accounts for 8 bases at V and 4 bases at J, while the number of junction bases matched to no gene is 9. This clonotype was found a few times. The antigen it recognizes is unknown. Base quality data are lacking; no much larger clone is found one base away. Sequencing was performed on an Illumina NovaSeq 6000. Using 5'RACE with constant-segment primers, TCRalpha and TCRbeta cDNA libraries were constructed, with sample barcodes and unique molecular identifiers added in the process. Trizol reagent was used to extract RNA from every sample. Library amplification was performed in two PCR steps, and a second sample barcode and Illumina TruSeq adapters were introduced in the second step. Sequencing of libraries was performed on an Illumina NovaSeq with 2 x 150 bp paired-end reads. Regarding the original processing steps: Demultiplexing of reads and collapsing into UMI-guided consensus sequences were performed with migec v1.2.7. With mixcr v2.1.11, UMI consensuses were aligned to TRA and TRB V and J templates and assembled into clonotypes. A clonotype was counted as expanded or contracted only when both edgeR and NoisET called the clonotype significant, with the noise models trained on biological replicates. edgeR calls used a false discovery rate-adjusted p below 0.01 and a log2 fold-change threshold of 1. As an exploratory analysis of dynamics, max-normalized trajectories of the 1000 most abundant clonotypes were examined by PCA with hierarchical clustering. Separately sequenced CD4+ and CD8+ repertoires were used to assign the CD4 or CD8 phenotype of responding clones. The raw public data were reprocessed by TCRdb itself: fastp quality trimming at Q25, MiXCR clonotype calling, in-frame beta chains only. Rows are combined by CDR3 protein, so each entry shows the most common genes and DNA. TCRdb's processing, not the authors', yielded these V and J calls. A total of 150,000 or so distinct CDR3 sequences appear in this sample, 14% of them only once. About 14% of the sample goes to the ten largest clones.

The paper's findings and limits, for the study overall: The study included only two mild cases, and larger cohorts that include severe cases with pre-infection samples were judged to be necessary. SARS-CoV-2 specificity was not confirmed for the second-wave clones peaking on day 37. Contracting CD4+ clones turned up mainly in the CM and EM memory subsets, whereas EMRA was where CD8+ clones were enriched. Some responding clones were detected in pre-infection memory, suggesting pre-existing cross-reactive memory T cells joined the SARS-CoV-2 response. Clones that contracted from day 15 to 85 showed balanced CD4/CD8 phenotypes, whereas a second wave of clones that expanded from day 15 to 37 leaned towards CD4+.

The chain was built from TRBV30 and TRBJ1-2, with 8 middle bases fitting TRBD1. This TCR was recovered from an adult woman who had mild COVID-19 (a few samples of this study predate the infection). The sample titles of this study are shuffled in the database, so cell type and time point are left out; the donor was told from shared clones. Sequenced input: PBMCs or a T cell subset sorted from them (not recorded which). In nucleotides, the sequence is TGTGCCGGCCAGACAGGGGATCTCTATGGCTACACCTTC. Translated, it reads CAGQTGDLYGYTF.